This section outlines one T cell receptor (beta chain) sequence together with its context. The data were produced by immunoSEQ multiplex PCR, yet TCRdb's version contains in-frame clones alone and is incomplete. This table holds more than 95,000 clones, roughly 88% found once. The entry originates in a study of cytomegalovirus exposure and HLA in healthy donors. The J segment lost 3 bases and the V segment lost 8 bases, leaving 7 bases of the junction unmatched. CDR1 and CDR2 (germline): KGHSH, LQKENI. This CDR3 is built from 13 residues. The sequenced material came from PBMCs. This clonotype originated in a man between 18 and 29 years old in good health and CMV-seronegative. The rearrangement uses TRBV18 and TRBJ2-7; TRBD1 matches 7 bases. The CDR3 sequence: CASAYRGGYEQYF. CDR3 sequence (DNA): TGTGCCAGCGCCTACAGGGGCGGCTACGAGCAGTACTTC.